Given below is one T cell receptor (beta chain) in context. This specimen comes from a study of blood T cell repertoires in COVID-19. Study background: In each case, the material was cDNA or gDNA derived from T cells, B-cell-depleted T cells, or PBMCs.

Under the authors' procedure: Amplified reference gene primers provided the basis for estimating nucleated cell counts. Here immunoSEQ multiplex PCR was the method, and the copy in TCRdb shows in-frame clones only, minus some. V and J calls plus clone size are reproduced from that table; the DNA served to infer D and trimming. The table has more than 15,000 clones, nearly 90% seen once. Germline assignment: CDR1 SGHVS and CDR2 FQNEAQ. The CDR3 runs to 16 residues. After removal of 1 base from V and 5 bases from J, the junction contained 10 bases not matched to a gene. Material: peripheral blood. This sequence originates from a man in his forties with active COVID-19. V gene TRBV7-8 combines with J gene TRBJ1-2; 7 bases agree with TRBD1. As DNA, the CDR3 is TGTGCCAGCAGCTTAGGGTTTTCTCAGGGGGAGTATGGCTACACCTTC. It specifies CASSLGFSQGEYGYTF.